This T cell receptor (beta chain) originates from a study of Ad26.COV2.S vaccination and SARS-CoV-2 variants. Study in general: Donor participated within the Ad26.COV2.S arm of the COV1001 trial. Ad26.COV2.S shots went into the muscle once or twice, 56 days apart.

Germline V gene lookup returns CDR1 LGHDT and CDR2 YNNKEL (reference sequence). The germline V and J ends were trimmed by 3 bases and 3 bases, with 11 bases remaining between them. This CDR3 is 14 amino acids long. The treatment denotes: some 19 received Ad26.COV2.S at low or high dose, single or two shots; 5 received placebo; per-sample allocation not given. The study sampled participants on day 63 after the first vaccine or placebo injection. TCRdb's table, derived via immunoSEQ multiplex PCR, lists solely in-frame clones and lacks some. Here the sample spans roughly 500,000 clones, about 88% being singletons.

The starting material was peripheral blood, obtained in a trial of Ad26.COV2.S vaccine versus placebo. This TCR was sampled from a person aged 18-60 years who received the Ad26.COV2.S COVID-19 vaccine or a placebo. The chain is built from TRBV3-1 (or the pseudogene TRBV3-2) and TRBJ1-1; D gene uncertain. CDR3 DNA: TGTGCCAGCAGCCAGATGACACTTTACACTGAAGCTTTCTTT. As protein: CASSQMTLYTEAFF.